Listed below are T cell receptor beta chains from one sample, sequenced in a study of PD-1 blockade in classical Hodgkin lymphoma. Libraries were prepared by immunoSEQ multiplex PCR; TCRdb keeps only in-frame clonotypes and omits some of them. The data show about 14,000 clones, 83% seen once. The source material was peripheral blood mononuclear cells (PBMCs), sampled at baseline. The origin of the receptors is a human donor with classical Hodgkin lymphoma. Each CDR3 is given with its conserved first and last residue. D genes are given only for firm matches. Size is omitted from some rows. Given values are once, few, many or a class for expanded clones.

NA,TRBJ2-7,TRBD1,TRBV5-1,TGCGCCAGCAGCTTCACCGGACAGGTCTCCTACGAGCAGTACTTC,CASSFTGQVSYEQYF
once,TRBJ1-6,NA,TRBV9,TGTGCCAGCAGCGACCCGATCAGGGGTGGCAATTCACCCCTCCACTTT,CASSDPIRGGNSPLHF
few,TRBJ1-6,NA,TRBV18,TGTGCCAGCTCGACAAATAATTCACCCCTCCACTTT,CASSTNNSPLHF
NA,TRBJ2-7,NA,TRBV19,TGTGCCAGTAGTACAGGGGTCTCCTACGAGCAGTACTTC,CASSTGVSYEQYF
NA,TRBJ1-3,NA,TRBV4-3,TGCGCCAGCAGCCAAGATTTGAACTCTGGAAACACCATATATTTT,CASSQDLNSGNTIYF
NA,TRBJ2-7,NA,TRBV19,TGTGCCAGTTCTGACACAGGATCCTACGAGCAGTACTTC,CASSDTGSYEQYF
NA,TRBJ1-2,TRBD1,TRBV19,TGTGCCAGTAACAACAGGGGGCAAGGTGGCTACACCTTC,CASNNRGQGGYTF
NA,TRBJ2-1,NA,TRBV20-1,TGCAGTGCTAGATCCGGCAATGAGCAGTTCTTC,CSARSGNEQFF
NA,TRBJ2-5,TRBD2,TRBV28,TGTGCCAGCAGTTTATACCATTATCGGACTAGCGAGGGGACCCAGTACTTC,CASSLYHYRTSEGTQYF
once,TRBJ1-1,NA,TRBV7-3,TGTGCCAGCAGCTTAAAGGGGAGAACTGAAGCTTTCTTT,CASSLKGRTEAFF
NA,TRBJ2-5,NA,TRBV7-2,TGTGCCAGCAGCTTACAAGAGGGACGGAAGTACTTC,CASSLQEGRKYF
NA,TRBJ1-4,TRBD1,TRBV7-9,TGTGCCAGCAGCGCTGGGACAGTTGAAAAACTGTTTTTT,CASSAGTVEKLFF
NA,TRBJ1-3,TRBD1,TRBV25-1,TGTGCCAGCAGTGACGACAGGGGGAGACCTGGAAACACCATATATTTT,CASSDDRGRPGNTIYF
once,TRBJ1-6,TRBD1,TRBV19,TGTGCCAGTAGCAGGAGGGACAGGGGGTATTATAATTCACCCCTCCACTTT,CASSRRDRGYYNSPLHF
NA,TRBJ1-1,NA,TRBV9,TGTGCCAGCAGCGTAGGTCACGTGAACACTGAAGCTTTCTTT,CASSVGHVNTEAFF
NA,TRBJ1-2,NA,TRBV27,TGTGCCAGCAGTTTACGATTTAACTATGGCTACACCTTC,CASSLRFNYGYTF
NA,TRBJ2-3,TRBD1,TRBV28,TGTGCCAGCAGCCGCTGGGACAGCTTCACAGATACGCAGTATTTT,CASSRWDSFTDTQYF
NA,TRBJ2-3,TRBD2,TRBV19,TGTGCCAGCCGAGTTTCTAGCGGGGGGGTTACAGATACGCAGTATTTT,CASRVSSGGVTDTQYF
NA,TRBJ1-3,NA,TRBV7-2,TGTGCCAGCAGCTTAGAAAGCTCTGGAAACACCATATATTTT,CASSLESSGNTIYF
once,TRBJ2-5,TRBD1,TRBV5-1,TGCGCCAGCAGCTTTGGGACAGTAATGGAGACCCAGTACTTC,CASSFGTVMETQYF
NA,TRBJ1-1,NA,TRBV5-5,TGTGCCAGCAGGGATGATTATGGACACACTGAAGCTTTCTTT,CASRDDYGHTEAFF
NA,TRBJ1-2,TRBD1,TRBV15,TGTGCCACCAGCAGACCTAGGGCGACAGGGGAGAACTATGGCTACACCTTC,CATSRPRATGENYGYTF
NA,TRBJ1-1,NA,TRBV10-3,TGTGCCATCAGTGGTGACCAGGACACTGAAGCTTTCTTT,CAISGDQDTEAFF
NA,TRBJ2-3,NA,TRBV7-2,TGTGCCAGCAGCTTAGGTCCCCCACATAGCACAGATACGCAGTATTTT,CASSLGPPHSTDTQYF
NA,TRBJ1-1,NA,TRBV18,TGTGCCAGCTCACCGAGGCGGACTGAAGCTTTCTTT,CASSPRRTEAFF
NA,TRBJ2-7,TRBD1,TRBV6-5,TGTGCCAGCAGTTATTCCAACAGGGGAACCTACGAGCAGTACTTC,CASSYSNRGTYEQYF
NA,TRBJ1-2,TRBD1,TRBV4-1,TGCGCCAGCAGCCAGTACCGGGACAGGCCAACTAACTATGGCTACACCTTC,CASSQYRDRPTNYGYTF
NA,TRBJ2-2,NA,TRBV7-9,TGTGCCAGCAGCCCCCGGGTAGGCAATCACGGGGAGCTGTTTTTT,CASSPRVGNHGELFF
NA,TRBJ2-2,NA,TRBV5-6,TGTGCCAGCAGCTGGGGACCAGGGATCCGGACCGGGGAGCTGTTTTTT,CASSWGPGIRTGELFF
few,TRBJ1-1,NA,TRBV28,TGTGCCAGCAGGACACAGGTGAACACTGAAGCTTTCTTT,CASRTQVNTEAFF
NA,TRBJ1-1,NA,TRBV6-5,TGTGCCAGCAGTTATTACAGCATTATGAACACTGAAGCTTTCTTT,CASSYYSIMNTEAFF
few,TRBJ1-5,NA,TRBV6-6,TGTGCCAGCGGCAGACGAGGTGACCAGCCCCAGCATTTT,CASGRRGDQPQHF
NA,TRBJ2-1,NA,TRBV2,TGTGCCAGCCAGCAGAGCGAGGGTTTCTACAATGAGCAGTTCTTC,CASQQSEGFYNEQFF
NA,TRBJ1-1,NA,TRBV25-1,TGTGCCAGCAGTGATCCCAGGAACACTGAAGCTTTCTTT,CASSDPRNTEAFF
NA,TRBJ1-4,TRBD1,TRBV2,TGTGCCAGCAGTGGTCCGGGACAGGGCGACGAAAAACTGTTTTTT,CASSGPGQGDEKLFF
NA,TRBJ2-3,NA,TRBV18,TGTGCCAGCTCACCTTGGCGGATCAACACAGATACGCAGTATTTT,CASSPWRINTDTQYF
NA,TRBJ2-1,NA,TRBV9,TGTGCCAGCAGCGTAGCTGACGGGGGCACCTACAATGAGCAGTTCTTC,CASSVADGGTYNEQFF
NA,TRBJ1-3,NA,TRBV12-5,TGTGCTAGTGGTTCGGGACAAGCAACGAGAAACACCATATATTTT,CASGSGQATRNTIYF
NA,TRBJ2-2,NA,TRBV13,TGTGCCAGCAGCTTATGGACAGCGCAGAACACCGGGGAGCTGTTTTTT,CASSLWTAQNTGELFF
medium-sized,TRBJ1-5,NA,TRBV5-6,TGTGCCAGCAGAAGAGGGCAGACTTCCCAGCCCCAGCATTTT,CASRRGQTSQPQHF
NA,TRBJ2-3,NA,TRBV5-5,TGTGCCAGCAGCTTTTATTCCAACACAGATACGCAGTATTTT,CASSFYSNTDTQYF
NA,TRBJ2-1,TRBD2,TRBV14,TGTGCCAGCAGCCAAGGGGGGGGACGGCTGAACAATGAGCAGTTCTTC,CASSQGGGRLNNEQFF
once,TRBJ2-7,NA,TRBV28,TGTGCCAGCAGTGCCGAGACGGGCTCCTACGAGCAGTACTTC,CASSAETGSYEQYF
NA,TRBJ2-2,TRBD2,TRBV7-2,TGTGCCAGCAGCCCCGGGAGGATGAACACCGGGGAGCTGTTTTTT,CASSPGRMNTGELFF
NA,TRBJ2-3,NA,TRBV5-1,TGCGCCAGCAGCTCTATTCTAGGCTATGATACGCAGTATTTT,CASSSILGYDTQYF
NA,TRBJ1-2,NA,TRBV5-8,TGTGCCAGCAGAAGGACAACTCAAACGTATGGCTACACCTTC,CASRRTTQTYGYTF
NA,TRBJ2-5,NA,TRBV5-1,TGCGCCAGCCATGAGCCTCGGACTACATTTAAAGAGACCCAGTACTTC,CASHEPRTTFKETQYF
NA,TRBJ1-1,TRBD1,TRBV10-3,TGTGCCATCAGTACCTTAGCAGGGGGGACTGAAGCTTTCTTT,CAISTLAGGTEAFF
NA,TRBJ1-2,NA,TRBV29-1,TGCAGCGTTGGAGACAGACACTATGGCTACACCTTC,CSVGDRHYGYTF
NA,TRBJ1-4,TRBD1,TRBV6-5,TGTGCCAGCAGTTACTCGACAGGGAGTGAAAAACTGTTTTTT,CASSYSTGSEKLFF
NA,TRBJ2-3,NA,TRBV4-1,TGCGCCAGCAGCCAAGTCGCGAACATAAAATTCACAGATACGCAGTATTTT,CASSQVANIKFTDTQYF